This is a list of T cell receptor beta chains from one sample in a study of T cell responses to AZD1222 COVID-19 vaccine. Method: immunoSEQ multiplex PCR; TCRdb's copy keeps in-frame clones and lacks some. The sample has under 150,000 clones, 85% to 95% seen once. Sequencing used peripheral blood, obtained on day 0 of AZD1222 vaccination. These receptors were collected from an adult in good health. The CDR3 runs from the conserved cysteine through the conserved F or W. A D gene is named only where the DNA matches it firmly.

cdr3_aa	cdr3_length	d_call	j_call	v_call
CASSARTRANEQFF	14	TRBD2	TRBJ2-1	TRBV2
CASSPKDRGGGNTIYF	16	TRBD1	TRBJ1-3	TRBV7-9
CASSLLMGLALYNEQFF	17	.	TRBJ2-1	TRBV11-2
CASSRNSPMNTEAFF	15	.	TRBJ1-1	TRBV18
CASSRRVNTEAFF	13	.	TRBJ1-1	TRBV6-5
CASSLATGKTTPLHF	15	.	TRBJ1-6	TRBV5-8
CASSFQSGEAYNEQFF	16	TRBD2	TRBJ2-1	TRBV27
CARKGSHNEKLFF	13	.	TRBJ1-4	TRBV30
CASSSLQENQPQHF	14	.	TRBJ1-5	TRBV19
CASSEETAYGYTF	13	.	TRBJ1-2	TRBV2
CASSSGEYNSPLHF	14	.	TRBJ1-6	TRBV11-2
CASSYETGANEAFF	14	TRBD1	TRBJ1-1	TRBV6-5
CASSRGTGSYEQYF	14	TRBD1	TRBJ2-7	TRBV11-3